The sequence of this T cell receptor (beta chain) was determined in a study of blood T cell repertoires in COVID-19. About the study: PBMCs, B-cell-depleted T cells, or T cells provided the cDNA or gDNA that made up the material.

Original processing methods: From reference gene primer amplification, estimates of nucleated cell counts were derived. Assay used: immunoSEQ multiplex PCR; TCRdb lists only in-frame clones, some missing. V, J and clone size derive from that table, while D and trimming were established from the DNA sequence. The sample has about 250,000 clones; around nine tenths are singletons. This CDR3 contains 14 residues. The germline V gene encodes CDR1 LGHDT and CDR2 YNNKEL (reference sequence). Comments on this clone: The junction and the germline gene differ at one end; a read error may be behind it.

This chain joins TRBV3-1 (or the pseudogene TRBV3-2) and TRBJ2-1; D gene unclear. Sequencing used peripheral blood. The TCR was taken from a woman aged 55-70 years who had recovered from COVID-19. This chain's CDR3 is CASSHQTLDMITVF. CDR3 in DNA: TGTGCCAGCAGCCACCAAACCCTGGATATGATCACAGTCTTC.